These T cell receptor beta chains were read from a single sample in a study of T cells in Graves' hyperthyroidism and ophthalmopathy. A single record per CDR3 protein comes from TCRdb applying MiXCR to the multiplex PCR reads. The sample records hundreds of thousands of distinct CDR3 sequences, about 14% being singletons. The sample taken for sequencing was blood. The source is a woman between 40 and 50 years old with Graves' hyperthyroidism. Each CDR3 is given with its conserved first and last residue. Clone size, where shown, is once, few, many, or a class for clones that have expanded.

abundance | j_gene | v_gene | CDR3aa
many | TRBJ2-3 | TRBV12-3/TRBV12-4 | CASTNFGDTQYF
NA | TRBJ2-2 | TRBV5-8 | CASSPPRTGTGGTGELFF
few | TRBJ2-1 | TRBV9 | CASSERGANSNEQFF
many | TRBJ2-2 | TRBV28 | CASDDRHKKNTGELFF
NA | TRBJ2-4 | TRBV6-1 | CASNPDRVAVKNIQYF
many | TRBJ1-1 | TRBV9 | CASSVGLGHNTEAFF
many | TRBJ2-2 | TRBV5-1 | CASNLGQDTGELFF
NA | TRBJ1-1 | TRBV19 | CASEKLQGAGTEAFF
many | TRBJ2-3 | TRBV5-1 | CASRSTGLDTQYF
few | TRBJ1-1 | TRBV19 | CASSPAFPNTEAFF
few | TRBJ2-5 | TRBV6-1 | CASKQDIKAPGSYF
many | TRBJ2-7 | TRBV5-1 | CASSLEEALTVNEQYF
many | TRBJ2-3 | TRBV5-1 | CASSPLLSGRVTDTQYF
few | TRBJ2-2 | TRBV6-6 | CASSYAGITGELSF
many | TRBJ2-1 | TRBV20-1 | CSAQDRETYNEQFF
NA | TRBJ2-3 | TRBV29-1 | CSVRAVRADTQYF
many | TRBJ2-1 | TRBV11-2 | CASSLGSEFEQFF
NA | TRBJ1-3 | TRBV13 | CASSLDVGSSGNTIYF
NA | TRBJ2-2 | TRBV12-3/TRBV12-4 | CASRAGSSGELFF
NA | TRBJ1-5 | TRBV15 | CATSRGQGYNQPQHF
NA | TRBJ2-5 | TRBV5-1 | CASSLGLTGMETQYF
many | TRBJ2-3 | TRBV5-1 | CASSSMTSTDTQYF
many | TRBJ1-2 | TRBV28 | CASTQDGWDYGYTF
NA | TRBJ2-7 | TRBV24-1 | CATSSKQGHEQYF
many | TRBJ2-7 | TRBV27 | CASSPWSGGSGYEQYF
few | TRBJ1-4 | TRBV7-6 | CASSQRMNEKLFF
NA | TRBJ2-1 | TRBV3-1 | CASSQDYGSSYNEQFF
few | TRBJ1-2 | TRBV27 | CASSFSRDYGYTF
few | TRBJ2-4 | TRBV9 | CASSDSPRLAGELGIQYF
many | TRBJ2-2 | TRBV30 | CAWSVTPPLVAGELFF
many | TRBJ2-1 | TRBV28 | CASSLPGPYNEQFF
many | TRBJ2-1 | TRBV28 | CASRLLAGGLSSYNEQFF
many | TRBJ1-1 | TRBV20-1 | CSAREGAGTTEAFF
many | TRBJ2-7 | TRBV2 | CASTDREYEQYF
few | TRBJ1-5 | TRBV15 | CATSHPGSGPQPQHF
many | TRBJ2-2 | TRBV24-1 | CATSVRATGELFF
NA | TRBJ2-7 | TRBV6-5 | CAISGTEYEQYF
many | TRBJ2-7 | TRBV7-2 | CASTPNPGPYEQYF
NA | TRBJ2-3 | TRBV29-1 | CSVSFDSRGTDTQYF
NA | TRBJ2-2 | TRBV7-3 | CASRLEVAGELFF
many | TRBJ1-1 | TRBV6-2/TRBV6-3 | CASSYRTGEVNTEAFF
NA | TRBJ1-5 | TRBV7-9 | CASSLALTGGQHF
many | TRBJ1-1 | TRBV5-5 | CASSYSGQLNTEAFF
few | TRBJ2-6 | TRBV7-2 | CASSFDNPGAGANVLTF
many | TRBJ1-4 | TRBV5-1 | CASSPGDRGKEEKLFF
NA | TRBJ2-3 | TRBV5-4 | CASSLGAGHIEGDTQYF
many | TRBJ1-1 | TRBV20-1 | CSADTVNTEAFF